This T cell receptor (beta chain) was captured in a study of response to subunit inactivated influenza vaccine. TCRdb ran MiXCR on the RT-PCR reads and lists one entry per CDR3 protein. Among 500,000 to 600,000 distinct CDR3 sequences listed, roughly 8.2% were seen once. Study-level results: Each seasonal influenza vaccination recruits few new T cells, the authors suggested.

This clonotype has only a few counts. Its antigen remains unknown. The V gene end was trimmed by 3 bases and the J gene end by 5 bases; junction bases not matched to a gene: 10. Germline lookup yields CDR1 ENHRY and CDR2 SYGVKD. This CDR3 spans 15 amino acids. The chain carries TRBV10-3 and TRBJ2-7, with 7 positions matching TRBD2. The specimen was PBMCs from blood, collected around 2 years after vaccination. This sequence originates from a man between 50 and 69 years old who received an inactivated influenza vaccine. The CDR3 reads CAISEIPAGNHEQYF. The CDR3, as DNA: TGTGCCATCAGTGAAATACCAGCGGGAAACCACGAGCAGTACTTC.